This T cell receptor (beta chain) was found in a study of T cell responses to AZD1222 COVID-19 vaccine. Repertoires were generated with immunoSEQ multiplex PCR, while TCRdb's copy carries only in-frame clones and drops some. Of 150,000 to 200,000 clones detected, approximately 91% appear once; the ten largest clones hold 1.5% to 2%. The sequence came from an adult in good health. Sequences were derived from peripheral blood, sampled on day 0 of AZD1222 vaccination.

CDR3 coding DNA: TGTGCCAGCTCACCTCTCGGGACAAACATGAACACTGAAGCTTTCTTT. Translated, it gives CASSPLGTNMNTEAFF. V gene TRBV18 combines with J gene TRBJ1-1; tentatively, D is TRBD1 (6 bases). V shed 3 bases and J shed 0 bases, with 14 bases lying between them. Germline assignment: CDR1 KGHSH and CDR2 LQKENI. The CDR3 has 16 residues.